One sample yielded the 21 T cell receptor beta chains listed below, sequenced in a study of blood T cell repertoires in COVID-19. The protocol was immunoSEQ multiplex PCR, while the TCRdb copy is restricted to in-frame clones and leaves out a portion. The repertoire consists of about 300,000 clones, with 89% occurring once and the leading ten covering 1.5% to 2%. Sequencing used PBMCs or T cells enriched from blood (not recorded which). The receptors originated from a woman aged 40 to 49 who had recovered from COVID-19.

This rearrangement joins TRBV2 to TRBJ2-5, with TRBD2 identical over 8 bases. The germline V gene has CDR1 SNHLY and CDR2 FYNNEI. The CDR3 loop spans 15 amino acids. Unmatched junction bases numbered 10, after V lost 5 bases and J lost 5 bases. The CDR3 nucleotides are TGTGCCAGCAGTCCTGACTACTCGGGGGGGGAGACCCAGTACTTC. Protein product: CASSPDYSGGETQYF.

This clone showed up just a few times. The chain joins TRBV11-3 to TRBJ2-3; 10 nucleotides agree with TRBD2. The germline gives CDR1 SGHNT, CDR2 YENEEA. This CDR3 comprises 17 residues. V lost 9 bases to trimming and J lost 1 base; unmatched junction nucleotides: 13. CDR3 bases: TGTGCCAGAGATAGCGGGAGGACGAGTCAATGCACAGATACGCAGTATTTT. It translates to CARDSGRTSQCTDTQYF.

The chain employs TRBV19 and TRBJ1-2, with a tentative D call TRBD1 (5 bases). V was clipped by 4 bases and J by 2 bases, with 11 bases between them. The CDR3 totals 14 residues. The germline V gene has CDR1 LNHDA and CDR2 SQIVND (reference sequence). The chain's CDR3 is CASSTSTANYGYTF. The CDR3 DNA follows: TGTGCCAGTAGTACCTCGACAGCGAACTATGGCTACACCTTC.

The chain recombines TRBV19 with TRBJ2-7; perhaps TRBD1 as D (6 bases). Germline lookup yields CDR1 LNHDA and CDR2 SQIVND (reference sequence). Between the trimmed V and J ends, which lost 4 bases and 5 bases, there was a span of 21 bases. The CDR3 contains 16 residues. This chain's CDR3 is CASSRGFGQTFHEQYF. CDR3 bases: TGTGCCAGTAGTAGAGGTTTCGGACAGACCTTCCACGAGCAGTACTTC.

Turning to this clone: Other DNA sequences in the same sample also yield this CDR3. This chain joins TRBV6-5 and TRBJ1-1, with 7 bases identical to TRBD1. V was pared by 5 bases and J by 1 base, with 4 bases of the junction left unmatched. Germline V gene data show CDR1 as MNHEY and CDR2 as SVGAGI. There are 14 residues in the CDR3. The chain's CDR3 is CASSRTGRNTEAFF. Written as DNA, the CDR3 is TGTGCCAGCAGTCGGACAGGAAGGAACACTGAAGCTTTCTTT.

This clone occurred a few times. The V gene is TRBV27, the J gene TRBJ1-4, with D possibly being TRBD1 (5 bases). Germline CDR1 MNHEY, CDR2 SMNVEV (reference sequence). CDR3 length: 16 residues. The ends were cut back, 2 bases at V and 0 bases at J, with 10 bases in the middle. The CDR3, as DNA: TGTGCCAGCAGTTTACAAGGGGCTTCAACTAATGAAAAACTGTTTTTT. Its protein product is CASSLQGASTNEKLFF.

The chain recombines TRBV29-1 with TRBJ2-3, with 11 bases fitting TRBD2. In germline, CDR1 is SQVTM, CDR2 ANQGSEA. The length of the CDR3 is 13 residues. Losses at the gene ends were 6 bases for V and 7 bases for J; bases not matched to a gene: 6. For the CDR3, the DNA is TGCAGCGTCCGGGGACTAGCGGCACATACGCAGTATTTT. Amino acids: CSVRGLAAHTQYF.

The chain is built from TRBV5-1 and TRBJ2-5, with a weak D call TRBD1 (6 bases). The CDR3 totals 15 residues. Germline lookup yields CDR1 SGHRS and CDR2 YFSETQ. V was cut by 3 bases and J by 2 bases, with 14 bases left in between. The DNA of the CDR3 is TGCGCCAGCAGCTCGACAGGTGCCTTGCAAGAGACCCAGTACTTC. Its protein product is CASSSTGALQETQYF. The entire variable domain, with the rest obtained from reference TRBV5-1 and TRBJ2-5, is as follows: KAGVTQTPRYLIKTRGQQVTLSCSPISGHRSVSWYQQTPGQGLQFLFEYFSETQRNKGNFPGRFSGRQFSNSRSEMNVSTLELGDSALYLCASSSTGALQETQYFGPGTRLLVL.

V and J are TRBV6-2 or TRBV6-3 and TRBJ2-7; 7 positions agree with TRBD1. Losses at the gene ends were 1 base for V and 0 bases for J; bases not matched to a gene: 3. The CDR3 spans 15 residues. Germline values: CDR1 MNHEY, CDR2 SVGEGT. The CDR3 coding sequence is TGTGCCAGCAGTTACTTGGGACAGAGCTCCTACGAGCAGTACTTC. Amino acid sequence: CASSYLGQSSYEQYF.

The genes are TRBV7-2 and TRBJ1-2; D may be TRBD1 (5 bases). CDR3 length: 13 amino acids. Trimming took 1 base from V and 6 from J, leaving 9 bases between them. Germline CDR1 is SGHTA and CDR2 is FQGNSA. CDR3 in amino acids: CASSLVGADGYTF. The CDR3 DNA sequence: TGTGCCAGCAGCTTAGTAGGGGCGGATGGCTACACCTTC.

The chain carries TRBV6-5 and TRBJ2-7; possible D gene TRBD2, 6 bases. V lost 10 bases, J lost 3 bases, and 16 bases lay in between. The CDR3 totals 13 residues. Germline assignment: CDR1 MNHEY and CDR2 SVGAGI. CDR3 loop: CATKTGLYYEQYF. The CDR3 DNA reads as TGTGCCACCAAGACGGGACTCTACTACGAGCAGTACTTC.

The genes are TRBV5-1 and TRBJ2-7, with a possible D match to TRBD1 (5 bases). Germline loops: CDR1 SGHRS, CDR2 YFSETQ. V lost 0 bases and J 5 bases, leaving 9 bases between the germline ends. The CDR3 contains 13 residues. The CDR3 DNA is TGCGCCAGCAGCTTGGTGGGGCTAGACGAGCAGTACTTC. This translates into CASSLVGLDEQYF.

The chain combines TRBV15 with TRBJ1-5, with 8 bases that match TRBD1. Germline V gene sequence: CDR1 LNHNV, CDR2 YYDKDF (reference sequence). Trimming removed 1 base from V and 5 bases from J; junction bases left unmatched: 7. This CDR3 region has 16 residues. This CDR3 is CATSRVMATGDQPQHF. Written as DNA, the CDR3 is TGTGCCACCAGCAGAGTTATGGCGACAGGGGATCAGCCCCAGCATTTT.

This chain uses TRBV6-5 with TRBJ1-5; D may be TRBD1 (6 bases). Looked up from germline, CDR1 is MNHEY and CDR2 is SVGAGI. V was clipped by 0 bases and J by 7 bases, with 13 bases between them. CDR3 length: 15 residues. The chain's CDR3 is CASSYSTGFGQPQHF. DNA of the CDR3: TGTGCCAGCAGTTACTCGACAGGATTTGGGCAGCCCCAGCATTTT.

The gene calls are TRBV5-8 and TRBJ1-1; D may be TRBD1 (6 bases). The CDR3 length is 18 residues. The V and J ends lost 0 bases and 0 bases respectively, with 18 bases between them. Germline lookup yields CDR1 SGHTS and CDR2 YDEGEE. CDR3 nucleotide sequence: TGTGCCAGCAGCTTGGGCCCAGACAGGCCAGGTTTGAACACTGAAGCTTTCTTT. Amino acids: CASSLGPDRPGLNTEAFF.

This clone has just a few counts. The CDR3 coding sequence is TGTGCCAGCAGCCCGACAGGGGATGGCTACACCTTC. Translating it yields CASSPTGDGYTF. The chain joins TRBV7-9 to TRBJ1-2; 8 bases are shared with TRBD1. Germline V gives CDR1 SEHNR, CDR2 FQNEAQ (reference sequence). The CDR3 is 12 residues long. V gave up 5 bases and J gave up 6 bases; unmatched junction bases: 2.

J is TRBJ2-3 and V is TRBV2; 8 bases line up with TRBD2. Germline lookup yields CDR1 SNHLY and CDR2 FYNNEI. J gave up 3 bases and V 7 bases, and 3 bases lay outside the gene matches. The CDR3 consists of 13 residues. The CDR3 region has the DNA TGTGCCAGCAAGCGGGAGACAACAGATACGCAGTATTTT. Its translation is CASKRETTDTQYF.

This chain connects TRBV9 to TRBJ1-2, with 9 bases matching TRBD1. The CDR3 length is 15 residues. Germline V lookup: CDR1 SGDLS, CDR2 YYNGEE. Trimming cost V 4 bases and J 8 bases; bases outside gene matches: 12. The CDR3 DNA follows: TGTGCCAGCAGCCTAGGGACAGGGCCTTTTGGGGGCTACACCTTC. Its protein is CASSLGTGPFGGYTF.

This sequence joins TRBV5-1 and TRBJ2-1, with D perhaps matching TRBD2 (7 bases). This CDR3 region has 15 residues. Trimming stripped 5 bases from V and 4 bases from J, with 16 bases between. The V gene's germline CDR1 is SGHRS and CDR2 YFSETQ. This CDR3 reads CASRTEGGTYNEQFF. The CDR3 coding sequence is TGCGCCAGCAGGACTGAGGGGGGGACGTACAATGAGCAGTTCTTC. Full variable domain (outside the CDR3, taken from reference TRBV5-1 and TRBJ2-1): KAGVTQTPRYLIKTRGQQVTLSCSPISGHRSVSWYQQTPGQGLQFLFEYFSETQRNKGNFPGRFSGRQFSNSRSEMNVSTLELGDSALYLCASRTEGGTYNEQFFGPGTRLTVL.

The V call is TRBV7-8, the J call TRBJ2-1; tentatively, D is TRBD2 (5 bases). This CDR3 is 19 amino acids long. Trimming cost V 0 bases and J 3 bases, with 21 bases left between them. Germline loops: CDR1 SGHVS, CDR2 FQNEAQ. CDR3 bases: TGTGCCAGCAGCTTAGCTTCGGGGTTTGTCTCCTTCAACTACAATGAGCAGTTCTTC. This gives the protein CASSLASGFVSFNYNEQFF.

The V call is TRBV2, the J call TRBJ1-1, with no clear D. Germline V gene sequence: CDR1 SNHLY, CDR2 FYNNEI. V lost 6 bases, J lost 8 bases, and 13 bases lay in between. The CDR3 has 12 amino acids. CDR3 nucleotides: TGTGCCAGCAGAAAAGAGGGCTTAGAAGCTTTCTTT. This gives the protein CASRKEGLEAFF.